The 8 T cell receptor beta chains below come from one sample, sequenced in a study of T cell responses to AZD1222 COVID-19 vaccine. Some clones are missing from TCRdb's copy, which holds only in-frame ones; the method was immunoSEQ multiplex PCR. This sample has tens of thousands of clones; roughly 88% occur once, and the top ten carry about a sixth. The sample here was peripheral blood, taken 28 days after the second AZD1222 dose. The receptors originated from an adult who received the AZD1222 COVID-19 vaccine.

The chain uses TRBV4-1 and TRBJ1-6; D is ambiguous. CDR1 is MGHRA and CDR2 is YSYEKL in the germline V gene. The CDR3 is made up of 15 amino acids. Trimming pared 1 base from V and 7 bases from J, leaving 11 bases between. In DNA, the CDR3 is TGCGCCAGCAGCCAAGGGTCAGAAGTAAATTCACCCCTCCACTTT. It is translated as CASSQGSEVNSPLHF.

This sequence joins TRBV27 and TRBJ1-1, with TRBD1 matching 7 bases. The germline CDR1 and CDR2 sequences are MNHEY and SMNVEV (reference sequence). This CDR3 has 14 residues. The junction had 5 bases not matched to a gene; V was cut back by 6 bases and J by 1 base. The CDR3 protein is CASSKTGRNTEAFF. The DNA of the CDR3 is TGTGCCAGCAGCAAGACAGGGAGGAACACTGAAGCTTTCTTT.

The J gene is TRBJ1-2, the V gene TRBV3-1 (or the pseudogene TRBV3-2), with TRBD1 as a possible D gene (5 bases). V was pared by 4 bases and J by 9 bases, with 21 bases between. CDR3 length: 15 amino acids. Germline V CDR1 and CDR2: LGHDT, YNNKEL (reference sequence). This chain's CDR3 is CASSPTPQGSVSYTF. The CDR3 DNA sequence: TGTGCCAGCAGCCCGACGCCGCAGGGCTCTGTTAGCTACACCTTC.

The chain combines TRBV7-9 with TRBJ1-6; TRBD1 matches at 11 bases. There are 14 residues in the CDR3. The germline V gene encodes CDR1 SEHNR and CDR2 FQNEAQ (reference sequence). Trimming took 5 bases from V and 10 from J; bases not matched to a gene: 4. CDR3 DNA sequence: TGTGCCAGCAGCCCGGGACAGGGGGGCTCACCCCTCCACTTT. It encodes CASSPGQGGSPLHF.

The chain combines TRBV20-1 with TRBJ1-6, with D hard to call. The CDR3 sequence is 15 residues long. V was pared by 3 bases and J by 5 bases, with 14 bases between. Germline lookup yields CDR1 DFQATT and CDR2 SNEGSKA (reference sequence). CDR3 protein: CSASRPRGDNSPLHF. CDR3 nucleotide sequence: TGCAGTGCTAGTCGGCCTCGGGGAGATAATTCACCCCTCCACTTT.

The CDR3 protein is CASSQVPPGANVLTF. CDR3 sequence (DNA): TGTGCCAGCTCACAAGTCCCCCCTGGGGCCAACGTCCTGACTTTC. The chain employs TRBV18 and TRBJ2-6; no clear D. V shed 4 bases and J shed 2 bases, with 9 bases lying between them. The CDR3 sequence is 15 residues long. CDR1 is KGHSH, CDR2 LQKENI, per germline.

The gene calls are TRBV10-3 and TRBJ1-6; the D gene is possibly TRBD1 (6 bases). The CDR3 contains 15 residues. Germline V CDR1 and CDR2: ENHRY, SYGVKD. The V end was cut by 6 bases, the J end by 5 bases, with 14 bases between. The CDR3 DNA reads as TGTGCCATCAGAGAAGGGGGTGAAGATAATTCACCCCTCCACTTT. It codes for CAIREGGEDNSPLHF.

DNA of the CDR3: TGTGCCAGCAGCTCCCAGGGTTGGAACACCGGGGAGCTGTTTTTT. Its translation: CASSSQGWNTGELFF. The gene calls are TRBV3-1 (or the pseudogene TRBV3-2) and TRBJ2-2; D might be TRBD1 (5 bases). Trimming pared 5 bases from V and 1 base from J, leaving 11 bases between. This CDR3 is 15 amino acids long. Germline CDR1 LGHDT, CDR2 YNNKEL (reference sequence).